The 21 T cell receptor beta chains in this list originate from one sample, sequenced in a study of vaccination and CD4 T cells after COVID-19. Their target antigens are unknown. Sequenced with the Oncomine TCR Beta short-read assay was DNA taken from cultured CD4+ T cells. MiXCR was run by TCRdb on the PCR reads, yielding one entry per CDR3 protein. The data contain about 13,000 distinct CDR3 sequences, roughly 50% of them singletons. The sample's treatment: roughly 11-day PBMC culture with coronavirus spike peptide pools or control peptides (ViraFEST assay). Sequencing input: CD4+ T cells from blood, cultured in vitro. The receptors were gathered from a human donor who had recovered from COVID-19.

Written as DNA, the CDR3 is TGCGCCAGCAGCGTACAGGCCAACACTGAAGCTTTCTTT. It specifies CASSVQANTEAFF. J is TRBJ1-1 and V is TRBV5-1; the D gene is possibly TRBD1 (5 bases). This CDR3 region has 13 residues. Germline CDR1 is SGHRS and CDR2 is YFSETQ. The V gene lost 4 bases and the J gene lost 2 bases, with 9 bases spanning the gap.

This clonotype was seen a single time. The rearrangement uses TRBV7-9 and TRBJ1-5; possibly TRBD1 for D (6 bases). V dropped 11 bases and J dropped 6 bases, with 17 bases sitting between them. The germline V gene encodes CDR1 SEHNR and CDR2 FQNEAQ (reference sequence). CDR3 length: 13 residues. CDR3 DNA: TGTGCCGGACAGAGTGAGGCAGGTCAGCCCCAGCATTTT. Amino acids: CAGQSEAGQPQHF.

This chain uses TRBV27 with TRBJ1-1; 12 bases match TRBD1. Unmatched junction bases numbered 7, after V lost 4 bases and J lost 4 bases. CDR1 and CDR2 from the germline V gene are MNHEY and SMNVEV (reference sequence). CDR3 length: 16 amino acids. The CDR3 DNA follows: TGTGCCAGCAGTTCCGGGACAGGGGGCGCGTCCACTGAAGCTTTCTTT. Translating it yields CASSSGTGGASTEAFF.

This chain joins TRBV6-2 or TRBV6-3 and TRBJ2-1, with D unclear. Germline assignment: CDR1 MNHEY and CDR2 SVGEGT. The length of the CDR3 is 12 residues. V lost 5 bases and J 6 bases, leaving 8 bases between the germline ends. CDR3 nucleotides: TGTGCCAGCAGTCAAAGGGTCAATGAGCAGTTCTTC. This translates into CASSQRVNEQFF.

V usage is TRBV6-5 and J usage is TRBJ2-6; D is perhaps TRBD1 (6 bases). CDR3 size: 16 residues. V lost 0 bases to trimming and J lost 2 bases, with 8 bases between them. CDR1 MNHEY and CDR2 SVGAGI come from the germline V gene. CDR3 protein: CASSYSAGAGANVLTF. As DNA, the CDR3 is TGTGCCAGCAGTTACTCGGCAGGGGCTGGGGCCAACGTCCTGACTTTC.

V usage is TRBV2 and J usage is TRBJ2-7, with 7 bases matching TRBD2. Looked up from germline, CDR1 is SNHLY and CDR2 is FYNNEI. CDR3 length: 12 residues. The J segment lost 2 bases and the V segment lost 11 bases, leaving 6 bases of the junction unmatched. This CDR3 is CAGRTRAYEQYF. CDR3 DNA sequence: TGTGCCGGGCGGACTAGGGCCTACGAGCAGTACTTC.

The V call is TRBV19, the J call TRBJ2-7; TRBD2 matches at 15 bases. The germline CDR1 and CDR2 sequences are LNHDA and SQIVND (reference sequence). This CDR3 has 19 residues. Trimming removed 6 bases from V and 6 bases from J; junction bases left unmatched: 18. The CDR3 sequence: CASSRSGTSGRTAWGEQYF. Written as DNA, the CDR3 is TGTGCCAGTAGCAGATCCGGGACTAGCGGGAGGACGGCTTGGGGCGAGCAGTACTTC.

The chain combines TRBV7-6 with TRBJ2-3; the D gene is possibly TRBD2 (6 bases). Trimming removed 1 base from V and 0 bases from J, with 17 bases in between. CDR1 is SGHVS and CDR2 is FNYEAQ in the germline V gene. This CDR3 is 18 amino acids long. The CDR3 region is CASSLGSEGRVSTDTQYF. CDR3 nucleotide sequence: TGTGCCAGCAGCTTAGGCTCGGAGGGGAGAGTAAGCACAGATACGCAGTATTTT.

The rearrangement joins TRBV7-6 to TRBJ2-3, with D perhaps matching TRBD2 (6 bases). This CDR3 region has 13 residues. Germline V gives CDR1 SGHVS, CDR2 FNYEAQ. Here the CDR3 DNA reads TGTGCTACCGGGACTTACGGCACAGATACGCAGTATTTT. Amino acids: CATGTYGTDTQYF.

This chain links TRBV6-1 with TRBJ2-2; D ambiguous. V was cut by 6 bases and J by 1 base, with 0 bases left in between. CDR3 length: 11 residues. Looked up from germline, CDR1 is MNHNS and CDR2 is SASEGT. The CDR3 spells CASRNTGELFF. CDR3 nucleotide sequence: TGTGCCAGCAGGAACACCGGGGAGCTGTTTTTT.

This clonotype appeared a single time. The CDR3 loop is CASSKAPGQGIHEQYF. DNA of the CDR3: TGTGCCAGCAGCAAAGCCCCGGGACAGGGGATCCACGAGCAGTACTTC. The V gene is TRBV21-1, the J gene TRBJ2-7; the D call of TRBD1 is as the table states it, not checked on the DNA. TRBV21-1 is classified as a pseudogene. The CDR3 is 16 residues long.

V is TRBV7-3 and J is TRBJ2-3; TRBD2 agrees at 9 bases. Germline assignment: CDR1 SGHTA and CDR2 FQGTGA. There are 18 residues in the CDR3. Trimming took 0 bases from V and 0 from J; bases not matched to a gene: 7. Here the CDR3 reads CASSLTSGGTSSTDTQYF. The CDR3 DNA reads as TGTGCCAGCAGCTTAACGAGCGGGGGGACCTCTAGCACAGATACGCAGTATTTT.

This chain joins TRBV11-2 and TRBJ2-3; D gene ambiguous. V lost 2 bases, J lost 3 bases, and 6 bases lay in between. The CDR3 loop spans 13 amino acids. CDR1 SGHAT and CDR2 FQNNGV come from the germline V gene. In DNA form, the CDR3 reads TGTGCCAGCAGCTTAAGTGCGACAGATACGCAGTATTTT. The encoded protein is CASSLSATDTQYF.

This clonotype counts as medium-sized. This chain connects TRBV6-1 to TRBJ2-1, with 8 bases matching TRBD1. Germline V CDR1 and CDR2: MNHNS, SASEGT. The CDR3 consists of 14 residues. Trimming removed 7 bases from V and 9 bases from J; junction bases left unmatched: 11. The CDR3 DNA sequence: TGTGCCAGCACTCCTAGGACAGGGTCTTTTGAGCAGTTCTTC. Protein: CASTPRTGSFEQFF.

The rearrangement links TRBV4-3 to TRBJ2-3; no reliable D call. V lost 3 bases, J lost 0 bases, and 7 bases lay in between. Germline lookup yields CDR1 LGHNA and CDR2 YSLEER. This CDR3 is 14 amino acids long. CDR3 amino acids: CASSQTGSTDTQYF. The CDR3 DNA reads TGCGCCAGCAGCCAGACCGGGAGCACAGATACGCAGTATTTT.

This CDR3 reads CASSSGQGDNQPQHF. The CDR3, as DNA: TGTGCCAGCAGTTCGGGACAGGGCGACAATCAGCCCCAGCATTTT. The chain joins TRBV12-3 or TRBV12-4 to TRBJ1-5; 9 bases are shared with TRBD1. With 4 bases clipped from V and 3 bases from J, the junction kept 4 bases outside the gene matches. The CDR3 length is 15 residues.

The rearrangement joins TRBV2 to TRBJ1-1; maybe TRBD1 (5 bases). Per germline, CDR1 SNHLY and CDR2 FYNNEI. Between the trimmed V and J ends, which lost 9 bases and 0 bases, there was a span of 14 bases. This CDR3 is built from 14 residues. CDR3 DNA: TGTGCCAGTAGAAAACAGGACATGAACACTGAAGCTTTCTTT. Its translation is CASRKQDMNTEAFF.

The chain has TRBV28 and TRBJ2-5; D is unresolved. The CDR3 covers 17 residues. V gave up 2 bases and J gave up 9 bases, with 25 bases separating them. Per the germline V gene, CDR1 is MDHEN and CDR2 is SYDVKM. CDR3 coding DNA: TGTGCCAGCAGTTTAGCTGACCCGAAACTCCGCAAGATGGCCCAGTACTTC. Translating gives CASSLADPKLRKMAQYF.

The gene calls are TRBV6-2 or TRBV6-3 and TRBJ1-5; TRBD1 matches 10 bases. CDR1 is MNHEY and CDR2 is SVGEGT in the germline V gene. V trimming: 0 bases; J trimming: 3 bases; junction bases outside the gene matches: 8. The CDR3 loop spans 18 amino acids. In DNA, the CDR3 is TGTGCCAGCAGTTACTCTCGGGACAGGGGAGTGAACAATCAGCCCCAGCATTTT. Protein sequence: CASSYSRDRGVNNQPQHF.

This clonotype is classed as medium-sized. This chain connects TRBV19 to TRBJ2-3; no firm D call. Germline loops: CDR1 LNHDA, CDR2 SQIVND (reference sequence). This CDR3 has 17 residues. Trimming pared 3 bases from V and 0 bases from J, leaving 16 bases between. The CDR3: CASSIGYGLISTDTQYF. The CDR3 DNA is TGTGCCAGTAGTATCGGCTACGGCCTAATTAGCACAGATACGCAGTATTTT.

The V gene is TRBV20-1, the J gene TRBJ2-5; 10 positions agree with TRBD2. V dropped 2 bases and J dropped 2; count of bases not matched to a gene: 8. The CDR3 runs 16 residues. The germline V gene encodes CDR1 DFQATT and CDR2 SNEGSKA (reference sequence). In DNA form, the CDR3 reads TGCAGTGCTAGAAAGCTCCTAGCGGGGGAGCAAGAGACCCAGTACTTC. It codes for CSARKLLAGEQETQYF.